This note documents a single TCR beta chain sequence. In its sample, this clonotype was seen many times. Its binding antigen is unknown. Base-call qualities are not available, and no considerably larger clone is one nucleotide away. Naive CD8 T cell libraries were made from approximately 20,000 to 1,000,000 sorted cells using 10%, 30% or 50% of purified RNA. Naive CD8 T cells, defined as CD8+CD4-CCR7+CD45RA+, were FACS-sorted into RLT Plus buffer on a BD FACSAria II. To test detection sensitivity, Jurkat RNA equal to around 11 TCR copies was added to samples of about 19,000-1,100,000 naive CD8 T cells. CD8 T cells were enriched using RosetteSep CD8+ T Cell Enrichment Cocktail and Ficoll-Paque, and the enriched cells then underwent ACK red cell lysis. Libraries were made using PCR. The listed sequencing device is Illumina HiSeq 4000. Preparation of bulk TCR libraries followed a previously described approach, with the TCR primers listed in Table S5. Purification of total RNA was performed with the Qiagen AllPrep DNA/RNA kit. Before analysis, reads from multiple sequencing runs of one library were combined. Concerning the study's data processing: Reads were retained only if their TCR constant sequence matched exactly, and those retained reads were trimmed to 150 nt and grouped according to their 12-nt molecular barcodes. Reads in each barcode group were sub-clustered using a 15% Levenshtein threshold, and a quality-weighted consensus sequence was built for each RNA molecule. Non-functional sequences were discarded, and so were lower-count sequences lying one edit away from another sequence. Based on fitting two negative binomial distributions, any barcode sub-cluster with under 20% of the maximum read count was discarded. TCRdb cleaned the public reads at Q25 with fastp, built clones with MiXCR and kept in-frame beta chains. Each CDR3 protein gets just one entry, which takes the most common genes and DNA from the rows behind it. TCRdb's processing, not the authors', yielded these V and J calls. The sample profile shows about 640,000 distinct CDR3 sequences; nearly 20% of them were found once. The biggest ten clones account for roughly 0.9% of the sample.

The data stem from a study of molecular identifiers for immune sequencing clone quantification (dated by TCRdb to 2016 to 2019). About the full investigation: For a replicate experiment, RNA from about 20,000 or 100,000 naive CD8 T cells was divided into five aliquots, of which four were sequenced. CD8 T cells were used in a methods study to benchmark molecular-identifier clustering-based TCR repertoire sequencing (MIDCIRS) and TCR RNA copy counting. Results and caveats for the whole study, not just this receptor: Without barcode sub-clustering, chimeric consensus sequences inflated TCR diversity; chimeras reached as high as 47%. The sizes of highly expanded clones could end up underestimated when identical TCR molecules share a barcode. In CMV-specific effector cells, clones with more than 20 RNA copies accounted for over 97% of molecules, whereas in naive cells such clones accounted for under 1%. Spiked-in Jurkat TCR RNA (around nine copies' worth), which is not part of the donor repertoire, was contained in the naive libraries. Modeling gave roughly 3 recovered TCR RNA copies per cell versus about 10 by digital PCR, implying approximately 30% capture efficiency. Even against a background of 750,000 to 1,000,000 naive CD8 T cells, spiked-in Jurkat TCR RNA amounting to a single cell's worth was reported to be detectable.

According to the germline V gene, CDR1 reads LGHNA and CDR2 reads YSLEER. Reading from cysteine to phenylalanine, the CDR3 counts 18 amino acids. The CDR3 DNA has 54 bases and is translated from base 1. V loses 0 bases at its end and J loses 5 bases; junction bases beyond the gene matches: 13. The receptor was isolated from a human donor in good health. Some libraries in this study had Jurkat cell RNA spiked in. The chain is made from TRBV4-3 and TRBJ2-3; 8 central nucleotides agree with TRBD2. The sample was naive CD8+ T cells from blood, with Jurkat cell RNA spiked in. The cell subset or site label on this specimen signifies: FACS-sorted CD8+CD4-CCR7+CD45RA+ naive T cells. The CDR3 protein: CASSQDLGRGAWGDTQYF. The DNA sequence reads TGCGCCAGCAGCCAAGATCTGGGGCGGGGGGCCTGGGGAGATACGCAGTATTTT.